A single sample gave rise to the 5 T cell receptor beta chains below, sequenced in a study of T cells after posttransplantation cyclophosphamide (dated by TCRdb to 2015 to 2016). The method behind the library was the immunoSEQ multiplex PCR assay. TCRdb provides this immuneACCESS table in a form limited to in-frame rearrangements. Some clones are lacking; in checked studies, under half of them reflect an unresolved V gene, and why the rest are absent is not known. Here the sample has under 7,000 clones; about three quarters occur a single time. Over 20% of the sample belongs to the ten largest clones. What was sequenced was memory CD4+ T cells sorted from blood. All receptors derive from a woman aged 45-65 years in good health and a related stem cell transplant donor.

The DNA for the CDR3 is TGTGCCAGCAGCATGTCCTCAGGTAGAACCCTCCCCGGTGAGCAGTTCTTC. The encoded protein is CASSMSSGRTLPGEQFF. The chain employs TRBV7-9 and TRBJ2-1, with D unresolved. Germline assignment: CDR1 SEHNR and CDR2 FQNEAQ (reference sequence). V was clipped by 5 bases and J by 9 bases, with 26 bases between them. CDR3 length: 17 amino acids.

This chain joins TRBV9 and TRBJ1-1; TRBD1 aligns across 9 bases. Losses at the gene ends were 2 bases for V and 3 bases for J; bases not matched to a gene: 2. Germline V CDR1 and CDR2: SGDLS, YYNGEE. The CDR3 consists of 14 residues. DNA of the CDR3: TGTGCCAGCAGCGTCCGACAGGGGGACACTGAAGCTTTCTTT. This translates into CASSVRQGDTEAFF.

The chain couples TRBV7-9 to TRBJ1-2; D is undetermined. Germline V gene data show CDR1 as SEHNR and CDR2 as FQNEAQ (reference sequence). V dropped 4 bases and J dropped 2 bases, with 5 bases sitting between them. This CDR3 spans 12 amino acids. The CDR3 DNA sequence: TGTGCCAGCAGCTCCTCCAACTATGGCTACACCTTC. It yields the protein CASSSSNYGYTF.

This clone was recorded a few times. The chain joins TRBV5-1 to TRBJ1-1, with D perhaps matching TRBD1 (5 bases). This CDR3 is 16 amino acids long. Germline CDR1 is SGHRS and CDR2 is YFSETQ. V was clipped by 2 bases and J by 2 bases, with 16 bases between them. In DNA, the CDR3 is TGCGCCAGCAGCTTCATGGGGGGGACGGGTAACACTGAAGCTTTCTTT. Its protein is CASSFMGGTGNTEAFF.

For the CDR3, the DNA is TGTGCCAGCAGCTTGTCTCTAGGAGAGCAGTTCTTC. It is translated as CASSLSLGEQFF. The chain links TRBV7-9 to TRBJ2-1; no clear D. V was pared by 3 bases and J by 10 bases, with 10 bases between. Germline-derived CDR1 and CDR2 are SEHNR and FQNEAQ (reference sequence). The CDR3 covers 12 residues.